These T cell receptor beta chains were read from a single sample in a study of control samples from healthy donors and cancer patients. Method: immunoSEQ multiplex PCR; TCRdb's copy keeps in-frame clones and lacks some. The table lists under 65,000 clones, 90% of them singletons, with more than 0.95% in the top ten. Material for sequencing was PBMCs. These receptors originate from a woman aged 50 to 60 with colorectal cancer. CDR3s include the opening cysteine and the closing phenylalanine or tryptophan. D genes are given only for firm matches. Only some rows state a clone size, as once, few, many or a class for expanded clones.

j_gene: TRBJ2-5
abundance: few
v_gene: TRBV11-2
d_gene: TRBD2
CDR3aa: CASSLSTSGGTQYF
CDR3nt: TGTGCCAGCAGCCTATCGACTAGCGGGGGTACCCAGTACTTC

j_gene: TRBJ2-1
abundance: .
v_gene: TRBV3-1/TRBV3-2
d_gene: TRBD2
CDR3aa: CASSKGLTLTLYNEQFF
CDR3nt: TGTGCCAGTTCCAAGGGACTAACGCTAACACTCTACAATGAGCAGTTCTTC

j_gene: TRBJ1-2
abundance: once
v_gene: TRBV5-1
d_gene: .
CDR3aa: CASSPADYGYTF
CDR3nt: TGCGCCAGCAGCCCCGCCGACTATGGCTACACCTTC

j_gene: TRBJ2-7
abundance: .
v_gene: TRBV7-3
d_gene: .
CDR3aa: CASSPDRGSYEQYF
CDR3nt: TGTGCCAGCAGCCCGGACCGAGGCTCCTACGAGCAGTACTTC

j_gene: TRBJ1-1
abundance: .
v_gene: TRBV20-1
d_gene: .
CDR3aa: CSASHPAQAFF
CDR3nt: TGCAGTGCTAGTCACCCAGCCCAAGCTTTCTTT

j_gene: TRBJ2-7
abundance: once
v_gene: TRBV7-9
d_gene: TRBD2
CDR3aa: CASSLPTSGGSYEQYF
CDR3nt: TGTGCCAGCAGCTTACCCACTAGCGGGGGTTCCTACGAGCAGTACTTC

j_gene: TRBJ2-2
abundance: .
v_gene: TRBV27
d_gene: TRBD2
CDR3aa: CASRWRGDTGELFF
CDR3nt: TGTGCCAGCAGGTGGCGGGGGGACACCGGGGAGCTGTTTTTT

j_gene: TRBJ1-1
abundance: .
v_gene: TRBV19
d_gene: .
CDR3aa: CASSIAGRNTEAFF
CDR3nt: TGTGCCAGTAGTATAGCGGGAAGGAACACTGAAGCTTTCTTT

j_gene: TRBJ2-3
abundance: .
v_gene: TRBV30
d_gene: .
CDR3aa: CAWSPNLAPSTTQYF
CDR3nt: TGTGCCTGGAGCCCCAATTTGGCCCCGAGCACCACGCAGTATTTT

j_gene: TRBJ2-7
abundance: .
v_gene: TRBV12-2
d_gene: .
CDR3aa: CASRLADRERSRGTSF
CDR3nt: TGTGCAAGTCGCTTAGCCGACAGGGAACGCTCGCGGGGAACCTCCTTC

j_gene: TRBJ2-3
abundance: few
v_gene: TRBV28
d_gene: .
CDR3aa: CASMTPTAITDTQYF
CDR3nt: TGTGCCAGCATGACGCCAACAGCAATCACAGATACGCAGTATTTT

j_gene: TRBJ2-3
abundance: .
v_gene: TRBV7-8
d_gene: .
CDR3aa: CASRPEGSTADTQYF
CDR3nt: TGTGCCAGCAGACCAGAGGGGAGTACCGCAGATACGCAGTATTTT

j_gene: TRBJ1-2
abundance: .
v_gene: TRBV19
d_gene: .
CDR3aa: CASSTDRNGYTF
CDR3nt: TGTGCCAGTAGTACGGACAGAAATGGCTACACCTTC

j_gene: TRBJ2-1
abundance: few
v_gene: TRBV10-1
d_gene: TRBD1
CDR3aa: CASSEPGTGGNEQFF
CDR3nt: TGCGCCAGCAGTGAGCCAGGGACAGGGGGCAATGAGCAGTTCTTC